This T cell receptor (beta chain) was obtained from a study of human T cells and chemical hapten exposure. In the study overall: Cases of alopecia areata, totalis or universalis occurred in a predominantly female patient group. Regarding the study as a whole: Given that the donors had alopecia, their immune response may differ from that seen in healthy people. Patch test score rose with PT1 expanded TCR count, significant at thresholds 8, 16 and 32, not 4.

CDR3 length: 14 amino acids. Trimming cost V 8 bases and J 4 bases, with 17 bases left between them. Per the germline V gene, CDR1 is MNHNS and CDR2 is SASEGT. Time point here: pre-sensitization, week 0. Indicated treatment: therapeutic diphenylcyclopropenone sensitization with weekly scalp DPC. Researchers extracted total RNA from unfractionated whole blood. This clonotype was picked up many times. What it binds is not known. Via MiXCR, TCRdb re-called the RACE reads, giving one row per CDR3 protein. Here the sample spans under 95,000 distinct CDR3 sequences, 7.5% to 9.5% being singletons. J is TRBJ1-1 and V is TRBV6-1; D not resolved. Material: whole blood, obtained in connection with sensitization to the hapten diphenylcyclopropenone (DPC). The sequence derives from a man aged 40-50 years with alopecia areata. Some clones in this sample may be carry-over from other donors' samples. The CDR3 loop is CASFPSRSPTEAFF. In nucleotides, the CDR3 is TGTGCCAGCTTTCCATCCCGATCCCCCACTGAAGCTTTCTTT.